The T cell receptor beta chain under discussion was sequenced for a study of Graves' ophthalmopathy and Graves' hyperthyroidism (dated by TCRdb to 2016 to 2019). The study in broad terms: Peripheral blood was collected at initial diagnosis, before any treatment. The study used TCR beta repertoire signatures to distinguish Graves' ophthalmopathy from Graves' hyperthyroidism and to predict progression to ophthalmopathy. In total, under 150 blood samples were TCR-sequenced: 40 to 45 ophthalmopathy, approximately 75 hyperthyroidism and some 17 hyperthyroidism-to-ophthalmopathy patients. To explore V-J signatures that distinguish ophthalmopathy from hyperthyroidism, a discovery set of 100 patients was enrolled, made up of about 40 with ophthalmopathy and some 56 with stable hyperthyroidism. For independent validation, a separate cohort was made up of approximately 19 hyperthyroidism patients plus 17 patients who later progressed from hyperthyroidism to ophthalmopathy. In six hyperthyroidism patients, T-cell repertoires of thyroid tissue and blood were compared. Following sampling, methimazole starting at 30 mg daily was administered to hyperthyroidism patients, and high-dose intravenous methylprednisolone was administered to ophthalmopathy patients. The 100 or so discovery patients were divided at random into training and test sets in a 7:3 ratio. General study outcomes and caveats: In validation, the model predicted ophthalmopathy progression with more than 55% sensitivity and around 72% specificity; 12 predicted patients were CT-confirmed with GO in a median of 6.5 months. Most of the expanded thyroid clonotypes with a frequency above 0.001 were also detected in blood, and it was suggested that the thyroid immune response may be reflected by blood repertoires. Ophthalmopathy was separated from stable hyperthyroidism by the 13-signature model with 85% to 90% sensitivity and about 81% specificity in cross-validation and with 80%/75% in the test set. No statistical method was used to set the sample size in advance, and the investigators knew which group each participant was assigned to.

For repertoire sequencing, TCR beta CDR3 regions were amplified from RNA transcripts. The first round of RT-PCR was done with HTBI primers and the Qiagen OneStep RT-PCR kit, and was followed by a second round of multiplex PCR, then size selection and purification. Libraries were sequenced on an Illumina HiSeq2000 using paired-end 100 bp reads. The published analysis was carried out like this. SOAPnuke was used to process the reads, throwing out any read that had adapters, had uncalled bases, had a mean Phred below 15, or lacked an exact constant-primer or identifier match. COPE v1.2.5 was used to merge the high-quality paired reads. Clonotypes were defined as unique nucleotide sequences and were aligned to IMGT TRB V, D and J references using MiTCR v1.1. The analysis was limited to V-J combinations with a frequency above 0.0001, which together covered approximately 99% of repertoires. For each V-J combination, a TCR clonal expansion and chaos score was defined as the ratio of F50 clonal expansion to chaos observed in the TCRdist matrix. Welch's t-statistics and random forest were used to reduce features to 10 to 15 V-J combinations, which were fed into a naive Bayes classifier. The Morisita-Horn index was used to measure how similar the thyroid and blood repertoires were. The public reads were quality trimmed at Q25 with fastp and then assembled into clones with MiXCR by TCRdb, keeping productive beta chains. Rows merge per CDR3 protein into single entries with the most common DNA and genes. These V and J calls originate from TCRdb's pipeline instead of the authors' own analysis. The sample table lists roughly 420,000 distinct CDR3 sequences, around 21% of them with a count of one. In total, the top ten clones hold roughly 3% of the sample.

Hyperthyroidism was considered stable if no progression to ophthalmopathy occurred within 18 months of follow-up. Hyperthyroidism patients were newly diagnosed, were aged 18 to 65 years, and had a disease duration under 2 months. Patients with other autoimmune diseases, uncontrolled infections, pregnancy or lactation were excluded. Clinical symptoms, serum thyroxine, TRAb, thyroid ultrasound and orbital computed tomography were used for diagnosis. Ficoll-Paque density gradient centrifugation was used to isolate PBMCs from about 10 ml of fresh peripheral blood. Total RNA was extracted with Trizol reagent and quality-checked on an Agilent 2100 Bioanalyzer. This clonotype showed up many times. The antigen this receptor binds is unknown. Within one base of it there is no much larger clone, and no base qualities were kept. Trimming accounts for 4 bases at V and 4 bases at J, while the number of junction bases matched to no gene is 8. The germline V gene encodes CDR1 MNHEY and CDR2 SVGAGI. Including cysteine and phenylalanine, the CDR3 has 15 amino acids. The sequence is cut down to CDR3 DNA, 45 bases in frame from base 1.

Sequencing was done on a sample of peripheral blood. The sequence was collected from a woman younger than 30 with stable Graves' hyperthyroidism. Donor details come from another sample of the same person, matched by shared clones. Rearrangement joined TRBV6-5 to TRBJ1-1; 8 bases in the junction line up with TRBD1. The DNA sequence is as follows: TGTGCCAGCAGTTTTCGTCGGACAGGGTCCACTGAAGCTTTCTTT. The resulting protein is CASSFRRTGSTEAFF.